A selection of T cell receptor beta chains follows, all from one sample in a study of early T cells in non-severe SARS-CoV-2 infection. TCRdb recomputed calls from the 5' RACE reads with MiXCR, one row per CDR3 protein. The sample holds about 94,000 distinct CDR3 sequences, about 13% seen once. Input material: whole blood. These receptors were obtained from an adult who was a healthcare worker with PCR-confirmed SARS-CoV-2 infection or an uninfected control (not recorded which). Both conserved end residues are part of each CDR3. A D gene is named only where the DNA matches it firmly. The listing skips clone size in some rows; elsewhere it reads once, few, many or a size class.

>-|TRBD1|TRBV7-2|16|TRBJ2-1
CASSLGGTGIFNEQFF
TGTGCCAGCAGCTTAGGCGGGACAGGGATCTTCAATGAGCAGTTCTTC
>few|TRBD1|TRBV20-1|13|TRBJ1-2
CSANQGADYGYTF
TGCAGTGCTAATCAGGGGGCGGACTATGGCTACACCTTC
>-|TRBD1|TRBV6-5|16|TRBJ1-5
CASSIRDRDSNQPQHF
TGTGCCAGCAGCATTAGGGACAGGGATAGCAATCAGCCCCAGCATTTT
>-|-|TRBV7-2|14|TRBJ1-5
CASSSYVGVQPQHF
TGTGCCAGCAGCTCCTACGTGGGAGTTCAGCCCCAGCATTTT
>-|-|TRBV3-1|14|TRBJ2-3
CASRAGGYSDTQYF
TGTGCCAGCAGGGCAGGCGGTTACTCAGATACGCAGTATTTT
>-|-|TRBV28|14|TRBJ2-1
CASSFSAGGDEQFF
TGTGCCAGCAGTTTTTCGGCAGGAGGCGATGAGCAGTTCTTC
>few|TRBD1|TRBV24-1|17|TRBJ2-2
CATSDGDRGRITGELFF
TGTGCCACCAGTGACGGGGACAGGGGGCGGATCACCGGGGAGCTGTTTTTT
>many|TRBD2|TRBV6-5|13|TRBJ2-1
CASPPGGLGEQFF
TGTGCCAGCCCTCCGGGGGGGCTTGGTGAGCAGTTCTTC
>few|TRBD1|TRBV7-9|15|TRBJ2-5
CASSQGQGWRETQYF
TGTGCCAGCAGCCAGGGACAGGGGTGGCGAGAGACCCAGTACTTC
>-|-|TRBV29-1|11|TRBJ1-2
CSGWGAEGYTF
TGCAGCGGGTGGGGGGCTGAGGGCTACACCTTC
>many|-|TRBV29-1|13|TRBJ2-1
CSVVGHNYNEQFF
TGCAGCGTTGTGGGACACAATTACAATGAGCAGTTCTTC
>-|TRBD1|TRBV7-9|16|TRBJ1-3
CASSSPDRRAGNTIYF
TGTGCCAGCAGCTCCCCGGACAGGAGGGCCGGAAACACCATATATTTT
>few|-|TRBV6-5|13|TRBJ1-6
CASMGRYNSPLHF
TGTGCCAGCATGGGCCGCTATAATTCACCCCTCCACTTT
>few|TRBD2|TRBV20-1|18|TRBJ2-1
CSARDRSGGARSYNEQFF
TGCAGTGCTAGAGATCGCAGCGGGGGGGCCCGGTCCTACAATGAGCAGTTCTTC
>many|-|TRBV28|15|TRBJ2-5
CASSFRTVSKETQYF
TGTGCCAGCAGTTTCAGGACAGTGAGTAAGGAGACCCAGTACTTC
>few|-|TRBV10-3|11|TRBJ2-2
CAIKDTGELFF
TGTGCCATCAAGGACACCGGGGAGCTGTTTTTT
>-|TRBD2|TRBV5-1|15|TRBJ2-7
CASSLLGLTDYEQYF
TGCGCCAGCAGCTTGCTGGGACTAACAGACTACGAGCAGTACTTC
>-|-|TRBV7-9|17|TRBJ1-2
CASSLGSARTLNYGYTF
TGTGCCAGCAGCTTGGGTTCGGCTCGGACACTTAACTATGGCTACACCTTC
>many|-|TRBV28|15|TRBJ2-2
CASRLGTTNTGELFF
TGTGCCAGCAGACTGGGGACAACGAACACCGGGGAGCTGTTTTTT
>-|-|TRBV11-2|14|TRBJ2-7
CASSRLIDRNEQYF
TGTGCCAGCAGCCGCCTAATAGACAGGAACGAGCAGTACTTC
>many|TRBD2|TRBV27|16|TRBJ2-1
CASSRWTSGGRNEQFF
TGTGCCAGCAGTAGATGGACTAGCGGGGGCCGCAATGAGCAGTTCTTC
>-|-|TRBV20-1|13|TRBJ2-7
CSAGGGSSYEQYF
TGCAGTGCTGGAGGGGGGAGCTCCTACGAGCAGTACTTC
>-|TRBD1|TRBV28|12|TRBJ2-1
CASSPQGTEQFF
TGTGCCAGCAGTCCACAGGGGACCGAGCAGTTCTTC
>-|TRBD1|TRBV7-9|18|TRBJ2-7
CASSVVWTGLHKTYEQYF
TGTGCCAGCAGCGTCGTTTGGACAGGCCTACATAAAACCTACGAGCAGTACTTC
>-|-|TRBV3-1|13|TRBJ1-2
CASSPRGRGGYTF
TGTGCCAGCAGCCCGCGGGGGCGCGGAGGCTACACCTTC
>-|-|TRBV20-1|13|TRBJ2-7
CSARGDRWNEQYF
TGCAGTGCTAGGGGAGACCGCTGGAACGAGCAGTACTTC
>few|-|TRBV29-1|14|TRBJ2-4
CSVAGSGAKNIQYF
TGCAGCGTTGCCGGCTCAGGAGCCAAAAACATTCAGTACTTC
>few|TRBD1|TRBV7-2|16|TRBJ2-5
CASSLVTGWMQETQYF
TGTGCCAGCAGCTTAGTGACAGGGTGGATGCAAGAGACCCAGTACTTC
>-|-|TRBV5-5|12|TRBJ2-7
CASSLYAYEQYF
TGTGCCAGCAGCTTGTATGCCTACGAGCAGTACTTC
>many|-|TRBV3-1|13|TRBJ1-1
CASSVSQWTEAFF
TGTGCCAGCAGCGTGTCTCAGTGGACTGAAGCTTTCTTT
>-|-|TRBV6-5|12|TRBJ2-7
CASSRGLNEQYF
TGTGCCAGCAGCAGGGGACTAAACGAGCAGTACTTC